This passage covers 27 T cell receptor beta chains from one sample sequenced in a study of blood T cells in healthy people across ages. Then a second PCR, running roughly 7 to 11 cycles, was carried out with a sample-barcoded 5' primer and a J-beta primer mix. TCRdb reprocessed the 5' RACE reads via MiXCR and lists one record per CDR3 protein. The sample records over a million distinct CDR3 sequences, roughly 40% being singletons. The sequencing input was blood. The receptors were sampled from a woman under 30 in good health.

This clonotype was seen just once. V and J are TRBV9 and TRBJ2-5, with 9 bases identical to TRBD2. The end of the DNA fits TRBJ2-7 better, so the J call may be wrong. This CDR3 comprises 15 residues. Germline V gene lookup returns CDR1 SGDLS and CDR2 YYNGEE. The CDR3 DNA is TGTGCCAGCAGCGTAGGAGCGGGGGGCCCGAACGAGCAGTACTTC. Amino acids: CASSVGAGGPNEQYF.

V is TRBV20-1 and J is TRBJ1-2; tentative D call: TRBD1 (6 bases). The germline CDR1 and CDR2 sequences are DFQATT and SNEGSKA (reference sequence). V was clipped by 2 bases and J by 4 bases, with 14 bases between them. This CDR3 has 14 amino acids. The CDR3 is CSARTTQGSYGYTF. DNA for the CDR3: TGCAGTGCTAGAACCACACAGGGCAGCTATGGCTACACCTTC.

The rearrangement joins TRBV27 to TRBJ2-1, with 8 nucleotides matching TRBD2. CDR3 size: 15 residues. J lost 2 bases, V lost 7 bases, and 7 bases had no gene match. CDR1 MNHEY and CDR2 SMNVEV come from the germline V gene (reference sequence). The CDR3 loop reads CASNEPGLAYNEQFF. The CDR3 DNA reads as TGTGCCAGCAATGAGCCGGGACTAGCCTACAATGAGCAGTTCTTC.

The V call is TRBV20-1, the J call TRBJ1-2; D unclear. The CDR3 is made up of 14 amino acids. V lost 3 bases and J lost 8, with 19 bases in between. Germline V gives CDR1 DFQATT, CDR2 SNEGSKA (reference sequence). CDR3 coding DNA: TGCAGTGCTAGCATGTTTGAGTCCCATGGGGGCTACACCTTC. Its translation: CSASMFESHGGYTF.

This clonotype has just a few counts. The chain links TRBV4-1 to TRBJ1-5; D remains ambiguous. Germline CDR1 and CDR2: MGHRA and YSYEKL. The CDR3 sequence is 14 residues long. The germline V and J ends were trimmed by 5 bases and 5 bases, with 13 bases remaining between them. CDR3 DNA: TGCGCCAGCAGCATACAGCTTCGTGATCAGCCCCAGCATTTT. This gives the protein CASSIQLRDQPQHF.

The table lists this clonotype with a count of one. The chain combines TRBV6-5 with TRBJ1-1; no definite D call. The CDR3 is made up of 12 amino acids. Germline lookup yields CDR1 MNHEY and CDR2 SVGAGI. Deletions cut 0 bases from V and 5 bases from J, with 4 bases between. The CDR3 is CASSYSKTEAFF. The CDR3 DNA reads TGTGCCAGCAGTTACTCTAAGACTGAAGCTTTCTTT.

This rearrangement joins TRBV19 to TRBJ2-4; D remains ambiguous. The V gene lost 6 bases and the J gene lost 0 bases, with 18 bases spanning the gap. Germline V CDR1 and CDR2: LNHDA, SQIVND (reference sequence). The CDR3 has 17 residues. In DNA form, the CDR3 reads TGTGCCAGTAGCCATGAAGTGTTCCCCCTAGCCAAAAACATTCAGTACTTC. Protein sequence: CASSHEVFPLAKNIQYF.

This clonotype was seen a few times. The chain uses TRBV10-3 and TRBJ1-1, with a tentative D call TRBD1 (6 bases). Trimming left V 8 bases short and J 7 bases short, with 20 bases between. CDR3 size: 14 residues. Looked up from germline, CDR1 is ENHRY and CDR2 is SYGVKD. CDR3 in DNA: TGTGCCATCGCCCGACAGCTAGACAGGATTGAAGCTTTCTTT. Translating gives CAIARQLDRIEAFF.

This clonotype has only a few counts. The V and J genes are TRBV20-1 and TRBJ2-1, with a weak D call TRBD2 (6 bases). The CDR3 consists of 14 residues. V gave up 5 bases and J gave up 3 bases, with 14 bases separating them. Germline V gives CDR1 DFQATT, CDR2 SNEGSKA (reference sequence). For the CDR3, the DNA is TGCAGTGCTCGGACCGGGAGAGGCTACAATGAGCAGTTCTTC. Amino acids: CSARTGRGYNEQFF.

This clonotype was seen a handful of times. The V call is TRBV5-5, the J call TRBJ2-5; tentative D call: TRBD2 (5 bases). Germline V gene data show CDR1 as SGHKS and CDR2 as YYEKEE (reference sequence). CDR3 length: 14 residues. Trimming left V 3 bases short and J 5 bases short, with 14 bases between. CDR3 DNA: TGTGCCAGCAGCTCTAAAGTGGGCGGGGAGACCCAGTACTTC. Encoded protein: CASSSKVGGETQYF.

The chain is built from TRBV14 and TRBJ1-2; 8 bases are a match to TRBD1. The germline CDR1 and CDR2 sequences are SGHDN and FVKESK. The trim removed 4 bases at V and 8 bases at J, leaving 9 bases unmatched. The CDR3 is 14 amino acids. The CDR3 protein is CASSLSQGATGYTF. The CDR3 DNA sequence: TGTGCCAGCAGCCTGTCCCAGGGGGCGACCGGCTACACCTTC.

This chain uses TRBV28 with TRBJ2-2, with D hard to call. Trimming took off 2 bases at V and 2 bases at J, with 9 bases between the two ends. The CDR3 contains 15 residues. Germline V lookup: CDR1 MDHEN, CDR2 SYDVKM. In nucleotides, the CDR3 is TGTGCCAGCAGTTTACGTACAGCCAACACCGGGGAGCTGTTTTTT. This encodes CASSLRTANTGELFF.

This chain connects TRBV29-1 to TRBJ2-7; 15 bases fit TRBD2. The ends lost 7 bases at V and 7 bases at J; junction bases unmatched: 14. Looked up from germline, CDR1 is SQVTM and CDR2 is ANQGSEA. The CDR3 is 16 amino acids. This chain's CDR3 is CSAPKGLAGGFNEQYF. The CDR3 DNA follows: TGCAGCGCCCCCAAAGGACTAGCGGGAGGGTTCAATGAGCAGTACTTC.

This clonotype has more than one count but fewer than ten. The chain carries TRBV28 and TRBJ1-2; tentative D call: TRBD1 (6 bases). V was pared by 7 bases and J by 3 bases, with 15 bases between. The CDR3 covers 14 residues. Per the germline V gene, CDR1 is MDHEN and CDR2 is SYDVKM. CDR3 DNA: TGTGCCAGCACCGTGGGGGCCAGGGACTATGGCTACACCTTC. This encodes CASTVGARDYGYTF.

The table lists this clonotype with a few counts. This chain links TRBV3-1 with TRBJ2-6, with TRBD2 matching over 7 bases. This CDR3 is 17 amino acids long. The V gene's germline CDR1 is LGHDT and CDR2 YNNKEL (reference sequence). With V trimmed by 3 bases and J by 0 bases, 5 bases remained unmatched. CDR3 protein: CASSQIGGSSGANVLTF. The DNA for the CDR3 is TGTGCCAGCAGCCAGATCGGGGGGAGCTCTGGGGCCAACGTCCTGACTTTC.

This CDR3 reads CSSQTPGDEQFF. CDR3 bases: TGCAGCTCCCAGACCCCGGGCGATGAGCAGTTCTTC. The V and J genes are TRBV29-1 and TRBJ2-1, with D unresolved. The germline gives CDR1 SQVTM, CDR2 ANQGSEA. Trimming cost V 8 bases and J 8 bases, with 16 bases left between them. The CDR3 spans 12 residues.

This clonotype showed up just a few times. This rearrangement joins TRBV5-1 to TRBJ2-1; D ambiguous. The CDR3 totals 15 residues. The V and J ends lost 0 bases and 7 bases respectively, with 14 bases between them. Germline CDR1 SGHRS, CDR2 YFSETQ. The CDR3 loop is CASSLGGGAFNEQFF. The DNA of the CDR3 is TGCGCCAGCAGCTTGGGGGGTGGAGCGTTTAATGAGCAGTTCTTC.

The rearrangement links TRBV6-5 to TRBJ2-7, with D unclear. This CDR3 has 13 residues. Trimming pared 3 bases from V and 6 bases from J, leaving 12 bases between. In germline, CDR1 is MNHEY, CDR2 SVGAGI. CDR3 amino acids: CASSYGRAGEQYF. CDR3 coding DNA: TGTGCCAGCAGTTATGGAAGGGCCGGCGAGCAGTACTTC.

This clonotype was observed a handful of times. The chain uses TRBV9 and TRBJ2-7; TRBD1 aligns across 8 bases. CDR1 is SGDLS, CDR2 YYNGEE, per germline. The CDR3 consists of 15 residues. Losses at the gene ends were 2 bases for V and 2 bases for J; bases not matched to a gene: 6. CDR3 sequence: CASSVTGVRTYEQYF. DNA of the CDR3: TGTGCCAGCAGCGTGACAGGGGTCCGTACCTACGAGCAGTACTTC.

The table lists this clonotype with a few counts. The chain is built from TRBV20-1 and TRBJ2-3; 13 bases align to TRBD2. Germline CDR1 is DFQATT and CDR2 is SNEGSKA (reference sequence). This CDR3 is 15 amino acids long. V was clipped by 6 bases and J by 2 bases; unmatched bases: 5. The chain's CDR3 is CSAPGTSGTTDTQYF. CDR3 bases: TGCAGTGCCCCCGGGACTAGCGGGACCACAGATACGCAGTATTTT.

This clonotype occurred a few times. This chain joins TRBV12-3 or TRBV12-4 and TRBJ1-2, with D possibly being TRBD1 (5 bases). The V and J ends lost 5 bases and 6 bases respectively, with 16 bases between them. This CDR3 comprises 14 residues. CDR3 sequence: CASSRDGYYDGYTF. CDR3 nucleotide sequence: TGTGCCAGCAGTCGGGACGGCTACTATGATGGCTACACCTTC.

A note on this clonotype: Being one base from a much bigger clone, this may be a read error. V is TRBV4-1 and J is TRBJ2-1, with no clear D. The CDR3 extends over 13 amino acids. The V gene's germline CDR1 is MGHRA and CDR2 YSYEKL. In nucleotides, the CDR3 is TGCACCAGCAGCCAAGTTCCAGCCTATGAGCAGTTCTTC. It translates to CTSSQVPAYEQFF.

V gene TRBV2 combines with J gene TRBJ2-2; the match to TRBD2 covers 9 bases. The V gene end was trimmed by 5 bases and the J gene end by 2 bases; junction bases not matched to a gene: 12. The CDR3 length is 18 residues. Germline V gene lookup returns CDR1 SNHLY and CDR2 FYNNEI. CDR3 protein: CASSPHSPSGVNTGELFF. The CDR3 region has the DNA TGTGCCAGCAGTCCCCATTCGCCTAGCGGGGTAAACACCGGGGAGCTGTTTTTT.

The rearrangement links TRBV18 to TRBJ2-7, with 8 bases identical to TRBD1. CDR3 length: 16 amino acids. Losses at the gene ends were 3 bases for V and 7 bases for J; bases not matched to a gene: 14. Germline assignment: CDR1 KGHSH and CDR2 LQKENI. This CDR3 is CASSPVSGGGYNEQYF. Here the CDR3 DNA reads TGTGCCAGCTCACCGGTCTCAGGGGGCGGCTACAATGAGCAGTACTTC.

This clonotype occurred many times. The chain combines TRBV4-2 with TRBJ1-1, with a weak D call TRBD1 (6 bases). The CDR3 contains 16 residues. V was trimmed by 4 bases and J by 6 bases, leaving 21 bases between them. The germline V gene encodes CDR1 LGHNA and CDR2 YNFKEQ. The CDR3 loop is CASSPSTRAGGAEAFF. The CDR3 nucleotides are TGTGCCAGCAGCCCATCCACGAGGGCGGGGGGCGCTGAAGCTTTCTTT.

This clonotype was seen more than once but under ten times. V gene TRBV4-1 combines with J gene TRBJ2-7; D is possibly TRBD2 (6 bases). V lost 0 bases, J lost 0 bases, and 9 bases lay in between. The germline V gene encodes CDR1 MGHRA and CDR2 YSYEKL. This CDR3 spans 15 amino acids. The CDR3 protein is CASSQERGLSYEQYF. As DNA, the CDR3 is TGCGCCAGCAGCCAAGAAAGGGGACTCTCCTACGAGCAGTACTTC.

This rearrangement joins TRBV7-8 to TRBJ2-7; TRBD2 matches at 14 bases. The CDR3 spans 17 residues. CDR1 is SGHVS, CDR2 FQNEAQ, per germline. J lost 2 bases, V lost 0 bases, and 3 bases had no gene match. As DNA, the CDR3 is TGTGCCAGCAGCTTAGCGACGGGACTAGCGGGGGCCTACGAGCAGTACTTC. Translated, it gives CASSLATGLAGAYEQYF.